Below, one TCR beta chain is given with its context. No cognate antigen has been identified for it. Nothing much larger sits one base from this clone, and base qualities are not available. These data belong to a study of vaccination effects on CD4 cells after COVID-19 (dated by TCRdb to about 2022). Turning to the overall study: In the ViraFEST assay, PBMC were stimulated with viral peptide pools, and TCR sequencing was then used to find antigen-specific CD4+ T cell clonotypes based on their expansion. The full study included 10 to 11 COVID-19 convalescent patients and a handful of SARS-CoV-2-naive healthy vaccine recipients. In both COVID-19 convalescent patients and infection-naive vaccine recipients, the study compared SARS-CoV-2 spike-specific CD4+ TCR repertoires from before mRNA vaccination with those from after it. Participants received two doses of either the BNT162b2 or the mRNA-1273 mRNA SARS-CoV-2 vaccine. Cultures from other donors in the study were sequenced with the Oncomine TCR Beta short-read assay on an Illumina iSeq 100. Each well held two million PBMC cultured in IMDM containing roughly 5% human AB serum, 9 to 10 IU/ml IL-2 and gentamicin, along with roughly 10 ug/ml peptides. Results the study describes overall, beyond this receptor: Both infection-induced and vaccine-induced clones contracted markedly at late post-vaccination timepoints, which is consistent with waning T cell responses. The study was limited by a small number of convalescent patients, and early post-infection timepoints were lacking. Among healthy vaccine recipients, nearly all vaccine-induced clones were SARS-CoV-2 mono-reactive, and only 1 of 255 was cross-reactive with common cold coronaviruses.

After less than 13 days of culture, CD4+ T cells were isolated with the EasySep CD4+ T cell isolation kit. The absence of prior SARS-CoV-2 infection in healthy vaccine recipients was confirmed by negative nucleocapsid antibodies before and after vaccination. On days 3 and 7, half of the culture medium was replaced with fresh IL-2-containing medium. Unless noted otherwise, every peptide stimulation condition was cultured in triplicate wells. PBMC were separated from whole blood using Ficoll-Paque Plus gradient centrifugation and were then either cryopreserved at -140C or used fresh. The QIAamp micro DNA kit was used to extract genomic DNA from the cultured CD4+ T cells. Receptors were amplified or captured by the immunoSEQ multiplex PCR assay. DNA from the cultured and isolated CD4+ T cells underwent TCR beta CDR3 sequencing. For the original study's pipeline: Non-productive TCR sequences were removed and reads were trimmed to the CDR3 region, keeping CDR3s of at least 7 amino acids. The MANAFEST web app was used to identify antigen-specific clonotypes by comparing expansion in peptide wells with expansion in reference cultures. To count as positive, a clone had to show expansion at FDR<0.05 compared with the reference and with all other wells, an odds ratio above 5, and a frequency above 0.1% in two replicate wells. A clonotype was called cross-reactive if it was significantly expanded both in SARS-CoV-2 spike wells and in at least one common cold coronavirus spike condition. Levenshtein distance calculated with the stringdist R package was used to assess CDR3 similarity, and unrooted trees were constructed with ape in R 3.6.1. Entries here come from immuneACCESS through TCRdb and include only in-frame sequences with V and J called. Some clones fail to appear in such tables; in the studies checked, an unresolved V gene covers under half of the shortfall, and the cause of the remainder is unknown. That table supplies the V and J calls and clone size; D and trimming were determined from the DNA. This sample is represented by 70,000 or so clones; roughly 80% of them were singletons. Around 2% of the sample is held by the ten biggest clonotypes.

Sample: CD4+ T cells from PBMCs cultured without peptide, taken before COVID-19 vaccination. This TCR derives from a human donor who received a COVID-19 vaccine.

DNA sequence: TGTGCCAGCAGCCAAGGACAGGGGGCGAAACAGCCCCAGCATTTT. Translated, it gives CASSQGQGAKQPQHF. The chain was built from TRBV3-1 (or the pseudogene TRBV3-2) and TRBJ1-5, with 10 bases aligning to TRBD1. Sequences LGHDT (CDR1) and YNNKEL (CDR2) are obtained from the germline V gene (reference sequence). V loses 1 base at its end and J loses 7 bases; junction bases beyond the gene matches: 4. Its CDR3 holds 15 amino acids, cysteine through phenylalanine. The entry retains the CDR3 DNA only, 45 bases that are in frame from base 1.